The next 21 T cell receptor beta chains were all read from a single sample in a study of shared T cell receptors in the human thymus (dated by TCRdb to the early 2020s). Receptors were amplified or captured by the immunoSEQ multiplex PCR assay. In TCRdb, the immuneACCESS table is reduced to in-frame sequences with V and J assigned. These tables do not hold every clone; where another copy was compared, an unresolved V gene accounts for under half, and the others remain unexplained. This sample is represented by 600,000 to 900,000 clones; 70% to 90% of them were singletons. Together, the top ten hold around 0.0094% of the sample. The same specimen was also included in a second study, on human thymus T cells.

Sequencing was carried out using thymocytes. The receptors shown here come from a girl under three years old with a congenital heart defect. Donor details come from another sample of the same person, matched by shared clones.

The chain has TRBV11-2 and TRBJ2-3; 9 bases are shared with TRBD2. Germline V lookup: CDR1 SGHAT, CDR2 FQNNGV. J gave up 0 bases and V 0 bases, and 4 bases lay outside the gene matches. The length of the CDR3 is 17 residues. CDR3 sequence (DNA): TGTGCCAGCAGCTTAGATGGACTAGCGATTAGCACAGATACGCAGTATTTT. Translating it yields CASSLDGLAISTDTQYF.

This chain connects TRBV28 to TRBJ1-4, with 9 bases fitting TRBD1. Germline V CDR1 and CDR2: MDHEN, SYDVKM. This CDR3 is built from 14 residues. Trimming took 3 bases from V and 7 from J; bases not matched to a gene: 3. Written as DNA, the CDR3 is TGTGCCAGCAGTTTGGGACAGGGCGGTGAAAAACTGTTTTTT. Amino acid sequence: CASSLGQGGEKLFF.

The rearrangement uses TRBV25-1 and TRBJ1-5, with D unresolved. Trimming left V 2 bases short and J 4 bases short, with 6 bases between. The V gene's germline CDR1 is MGHDK and CDR2 SYGVNS. This CDR3 has 13 residues. In DNA form, the CDR3 reads TGTGCCAGCAGTGAAGAGGAGAATCAGCCCCAGCATTTT. It yields the protein CASSEEENQPQHF. Full variable domain (outside the CDR3, taken from reference TRBV25-1 and TRBJ1-5): EADIYQTPRYLVIGTGKKITLECSQTMGHDKMYWYQQDPGMELHLIHYSYGVNSTEKGDLSSESTVSRIRTEHFPLTLESARPSHTSQYLCASSEEENQPQHFGDGTRLSIL.

J is TRBJ2-3 and V is TRBV5-1, with TRBD2 identical over 8 bases. V lost 4 bases and J lost 4; bases outside the gene matches: 11. The CDR3 runs 16 residues. CDR1 SGHRS and CDR2 YFSETQ come from the germline V gene. For the CDR3, the DNA is TGCGCCAGCAGCCGGATGGCGGGGGGCCCCCCAGATACGCAGTATTTT. As protein: CASSRMAGGPPDTQYF.

The chain carries TRBV18 and TRBJ2-3; TRBD2 matches 11 bases. The length of the CDR3 is 19 residues. Germline trimming cut 1 base from V and 2 bases from J; bases unmatched to any gene: 11. The germline V gene encodes CDR1 KGHSH and CDR2 LQKENI. CDR3 amino acids: CASSPQTSGGRSNTDTQYF. The DNA for the CDR3 is TGTGCCAGCTCACCACAAACTAGCGGGGGCCGGTCGAACACAGATACGCAGTATTTT.

J is TRBJ2-4 and V is TRBV28; 8 bases map to TRBD1. Germline CDR1 reads MDHEN; CDR2 reads SYDVKM. The V gene end was trimmed by 4 bases and the J gene end by 2 bases; junction bases not matched to a gene: 7. The CDR3 contains 16 residues. CDR3 bases: TGTGCCAGCAGTTCACAGGGGGTGGGAACCAAAAACATTCAGTACTTC. Protein sequence: CASSSQGVGTKNIQYF.

The V and J genes are TRBV28 and TRBJ2-5, with a weak D call TRBD1 (6 bases). V shed 4 bases and J shed 5 bases, with 14 bases lying between them. Germline V gene lookup returns CDR1 MDHEN and CDR2 SYDVKM. The CDR3 extends over 14 amino acids. The CDR3 loop reads CASSSFTGLETQYF. DNA of the CDR3: TGTGCCAGCAGTTCCTTTACAGGGTTGGAGACCCAGTACTTC.

The CDR3 nucleotides read TGTGCCAGCAGTCGGACAGGGCAATTTAACTCACCCCTCCACTTT. This gives the protein CASSRTGQFNSPLHF. The rearrangement links TRBV2 to TRBJ1-6; 8 positions agree with TRBD1. The CDR3 is 15 amino acids. V trimming: 5 bases; J trimming: 10 bases; junction bases outside the gene matches: 10. CDR1 is SNHLY and CDR2 is FYNNEI in the germline V gene. Full variable domain (rest looked up from reference TRBV2 and TRBJ1-6): EPEVTQTPSHQVTQMGQEVILRCVPISNHLYFYWYRQILGQKVEFLVSFYNNEISEKSEIFDDQFSVERPDGSNFTLKIRSTKLEDSAMYFCASSRTGQFNSPLHFGNGTRLTVT.

The chain couples TRBV11-2 to TRBJ2-7, with D possibly TRBD2 on 5 matching bases. Trimming left V 0 bases short and J 3 bases short, with 12 bases between. The germline gives CDR1 SGHAT, CDR2 FQNNGV. The CDR3 has 15 amino acids. The CDR3 is CASSLDPGENYEQYF. The CDR3 DNA sequence: TGTGCCAGCAGCTTAGACCCCGGGGAGAACTACGAGCAGTACTTC.

The V gene is TRBV7-9, the J gene TRBJ1-1; D gene unclear. The V end lost 6 bases, the J end lost 4 bases, and 12 bases lay between the germline ends. There are 13 residues in the CDR3. Germline CDR1 SEHNR, CDR2 FQNEAQ (reference sequence). In DNA, the CDR3 is TGTGCCAGCAGTTACAAACCGGGCACTGAAGCTTTCTTT. This codes for CASSYKPGTEAFF. Supplemented by reference TRBV7-9 and TRBJ1-1, the full variable domain reads DTGVSQNPRHKITKRGQNVTFRCDPISEHNRLYWYRQTLGQGPEFLTYFQNEAQLEKSRLLSDRFSAERPKGSFSTLEIQRTEQGDSAMYLCASSYKPGTEAFFGQGTRLTVV.

This clone was seen more than once but under ten times. The J gene is TRBJ2-1, the V gene TRBV27, with D perhaps matching TRBD2 (5 bases). This CDR3 spans 16 amino acids. Trimming removed 3 bases at V and 7 bases at J, with 19 bases between. Germline values: CDR1 MNHEY, CDR2 SMNVEV (reference sequence). The CDR3 sequence is CASSFERTHTGNEQFF. DNA for the CDR3: TGTGCCAGCAGTTTTGAGAGGACCCACACGGGGAATGAGCAGTTCTTC.

The gene calls are TRBV6-5 and TRBJ2-7, with 8 bases matching TRBD2. V was pared by 11 bases and J by 0 bases, with 6 bases of the junction left unmatched. The CDR3 spans 13 residues. Germline CDR1 reads MNHEY; CDR2 reads SVGAGI. The CDR3 DNA reads as TGTGCCGCACGGGGGGGGACCTCCTACGAGCAGTACTTC. Protein: CAARGGTSYEQYF.

This clone was seen a single time. This chain joins TRBV10-1 and TRBJ2-2; 8 bases are shared with TRBD1. The CDR3 totals 12 residues. Germline V CDR1 and CDR2: WNHNN, SYGVQD (reference sequence). The CDR3 bases are TGCGAGACAGGGGACGACACCGGGGAGCTGTTTTTT. This translates into CETGDDTGELFF.

CDR3 protein: CASSLGGANNYGYTF. The DNA of the CDR3 is TGCGCCAGCAGCCTAGGGGGAGCAAATAACTATGGCTACACCTTC. The chain has TRBV5-1 and TRBJ1-2; perhaps TRBD1 as D (6 bases). CDR1 is SGHRS and CDR2 is YFSETQ in the germline V gene. The V end lost 4 bases, the J end lost 1 base, and 14 bases lay between the germline ends. The CDR3 consists of 15 residues.

The chain carries TRBV15 and TRBJ1-2; D is perhaps TRBD1 (6 bases). Germline values: CDR1 LNHNV, CDR2 YYDKDF (reference sequence). Between the trimmed V and J ends, which lost 1 base and 4 bases, there was a span of 19 bases. The CDR3 length is 17 residues. CDR3 bases: TGTGCCACCAGCAGAGGTACCGGGACACAAAATTTCTATGGCTACACCTTC. It is translated as CATSRGTGTQNFYGYTF.

The rearrangement links TRBV5-5 to TRBJ1-2; no reliable D call. V lost 6 bases and J lost 2, with 5 bases in between. Germline values: CDR1 SGHKS, CDR2 YYEKEE (reference sequence). The CDR3 totals 11 residues. For the CDR3, the DNA is TGTGCCAGCACCCAGAACTATGGCTACACCTTC. Protein: CASTQNYGYTF.

The chain recombines TRBV4-1 with TRBJ2-1; maybe TRBD2 (6 bases). Germline values: CDR1 MGHRA, CDR2 YSYEKL. This CDR3 has 13 amino acids. V dropped 1 base and J dropped 9 bases, with 10 bases sitting between them. The CDR3 DNA sequence: TGCGCCAGCAGCCAAGTCCTTAGCGGTGAGCAGTTCTTC. Its translation is CASSQVLSGEQFF.

This chain connects TRBV9 to TRBJ1-3; tentatively, D is TRBD1 (5 bases). The length of the CDR3 is 14 residues. CDR1 and CDR2 from the germline V gene are SGDLS and YYNGEE. Trimming cost V 3 bases and J 7 bases, with 14 bases left between them. The CDR3 loop is CASSGGAWGNTIYF. The CDR3 DNA follows: TGTGCCAGCAGCGGCGGGGCTTGGGGGAACACCATATATTTT.

The chain recombines TRBV6-5 with TRBJ1-4; 7 positions match TRBD1. V lost 5 bases, J lost 1 base, and 4 bases stayed unmatched. The CDR3 loop spans 15 amino acids. Germline CDR1 is MNHEY and CDR2 is SVGAGI. The CDR3 protein is CASSPSGGTNEKLFF. CDR3 nucleotides: TGTGCCAGCAGTCCATCAGGGGGAACTAATGAAAAACTGTTTTTT.

V is TRBV5-1 and J is TRBJ2-7; 8 bases line up with TRBD1. The CDR3 loop spans 17 amino acids. Trimming removed 4 bases from V and 2 bases from J; junction bases left unmatched: 14. Germline loops: CDR1 SGHRS, CDR2 YFSETQ. The CDR3 reads CASSARNPDRAAYEQYF. The DNA for the CDR3 is TGCGCCAGCAGCGCCCGAAACCCGGACAGGGCCGCCTACGAGCAGTACTTC.

The genes are TRBV6-6 and TRBJ1-1; 10 bases line up with TRBD1. The CDR3 runs to 15 residues. Per germline, CDR1 MNHNY and CDR2 SVGAGI (reference sequence). The V segment lost 4 bases and the J segment 6 bases; nucleotides outside the gene matches: 8. The CDR3 reads CASSSQTGGVAEAFF. CDR3 coding DNA: TGTGCCAGCAGTTCCCAGACAGGGGGCGTCGCTGAAGCTTTCTTT.